The entry below describes one T cell receptor (beta chain). The data were taken from a study of regulatory T cells in long-lasting Graves disease. Study context: Antithyroid drugs had been taken by newly diagnosed Graves' patients for under 3 months.

Germline V gives CDR1 SQVTM, CDR2 ANQGSEA. The CDR3 covers 15 residues. Germline trimming cut 3 bases from V and 4 bases from J; bases unmatched to any gene: 5. Time point given: newly diagnosed GD, antithyroid drugs for less than 3 months. RNA from PBMCs was the source of the TCR library. Each of the patients was recruited from an endocrinology department situated in Xi'an, China. The authors built TCR beta libraries using iRepertoire HTBI primers and Arm-PCR of CDR3 regions. One entry per CDR3 protein, called by TCRdb with MiXCR from the multiplex PCR reads. This sample has around 470,000 distinct CDR3 sequences, with about 15% found just once. This same sample was also part of a study on T cells in Graves' hyperthyroidism and ophthalmopathy. That source adds: The HTBI set primed first-round TCR CDR3 RT-PCR. Most thyroid clonotypes expanded above 0.001 were also detected in blood.

The gene calls are TRBV29-1 and TRBJ2-3; TRBD2 agrees at 12 bases. The source of this sequence is a woman aged 45-65 years with Graves disease. The sequences come from peripheral blood mononuclear cells (PBMCs), collected at new diagnosis, from a patient treated with antithyroid drugs. This CDR3 is CSVERTSGKADTQYF. CDR3 nucleotides: TGCAGCGTTGAGAGGACTAGCGGGAAGGCAGATACGCAGTATTTT.